This is a list of T cell receptor beta chains from one sample in a study of T cell changes during pregnancy in multiple sclerosis. Clones were sequenced by immunoSEQ multiplex PCR, and TCRdb holds only the in-frame ones, with some missing. The sample lists about 47,000 clones, nearly 95% occurring once. This specimen was peripheral blood, taken after pregnancy. The source of these receptors is a female donor with multiple sclerosis, enrolled in a pregnancy study. Each CDR3 is given with its conserved first and last residue. A D gene is named only where the DNA matches it firmly. Some rows mark clone size as missing; the rest say once, few, many or name a class of expanded clone.

v_gene	abundance	d_gene	j_gene	CDR3aa	CDR3nt
TRBV19	once	TRBD1	TRBJ2-3	CASSITGEDTDTQYF	TGTGCCAGTAGTATAACAGGGGAAGACACAGATACGCAGTATTTT
TRBV19	-	TRBD1	TRBJ1-2	CASRSWDSNYGYTF	TGTGCCAGTCGTTCGTGGGACAGTAACTATGGCTACACCTTC
TRBV25-1	-	-	TRBJ1-2	CASSVNTANYGYTF	TGTGCCAGCAGTGTAAACACCGCTAACTATGGCTACACCTTC
TRBV5-6	-	-	TRBJ2-3	CASREGSTDTQYF	TGTGCCAGCAGGGAGGGAAGCACAGATACGCAGTATTTT
TRBV5-1	-	-	TRBJ2-6	CASRAGLQTSGANVLTF	TGCGCCAGCAGGGCGGGACTGCAAACCTCTGGGGCCAACGTCCTGACTTTC
TRBV30	-	-	TRBJ2-7	CAWSSGTHIYEQYF	TGTGCCTGGTCTTCCGGGACACATATCTACGAGCAGTACTTC
TRBV7-3	-	TRBD2	TRBJ2-1	CASSLNRAGSGGGEQFF	TGTGCCAGCAGCTTAAATCGCGCCGGTAGCGGGGGGGGTGAGCAGTTCTTC
TRBV14	few	-	TRBJ1-6	CASSQQTAYNSPLHF	TGTGCCAGCAGCCAACAGACAGCCTATAATTCACCCCTCCACTTT
TRBV6-6	-	-	TRBJ1-1	CASSYLSGREAFF	TGTGCCAGCAGTTACCTTTCAGGGAGGGAAGCTTTCTTT
TRBV18	few	-	TRBJ1-5	CASSPSAQPNQPQHF	TGTGCCAGCTCACCATCGGCACAGCCCAATCAGCCCCAGCATTTT
TRBV9	few	-	TRBJ1-1	CASSPVPNFEAFF	TGTGCCAGCAGCCCCGTTCCCAACTTTGAAGCTTTCTTT
TRBV5-1	-	-	TRBJ1-1	CASSLGLLNRENEAFF	TGCGCCAGCAGCTTGGGCCTCCTTAACCGGGAGAATGAAGCTTTCTTT
TRBV28	-	-	TRBJ1-1	CASSLTDTMNTEAFF	TGTGCCAGCAGTTTGACAGATACCATGAACACTGAAGCTTTCTTT
TRBV7-3	-	-	TRBJ2-2	CASSLFPPGELFF	TGTGCCAGCAGCTTATTTCCTCCCGGGGAGCTGTTTTTT
TRBV7-8	-	-	TRBJ2-6	CASSPHYSGANVLTF	TGTGCCAGCAGCCCTCACTACTCTGGGGCCAACGTCCTGACTTTC
TRBV6-5	-	TRBD1	TRBJ2-5	CASSWTGPLRETQYF	TGTGCCAGCAGCTGGACAGGACCGTTACGGGAGACCCAGTACTTC
TRBV10-3	-	TRBD1	TRBJ1-1	CAISDRVGGNTEAFF	TGTGCCATCAGCGACAGGGTAGGGGGGAACACTGAAGCTTTCTTT
TRBV5-1	-	-	TRBJ1-2	CASSSPSIRGYTF	TGCGCCAGCAGCTCACCGTCTATTCGAGGCTACACCTTC
TRBV18	-	-	TRBJ1-1	CASSPDSTEAFF	TGTGCCAGCTCACCGGACAGCACTGAAGCTTTCTTT
TRBV14	-	-	TRBJ1-2	CASSQDSTAYGYTF	TGTGCCAGCAGCCAAGATTCAACAGCCTATGGCTACACCTTC
TRBV7-2	-	-	TRBJ2-4	CASSPRGAGGIQYF	TGTGCCAGCAGCCCACGGGGGGCCGGAGGCATTCAGTACTTC
TRBV7-6	once	-	TRBJ1-4	CASSLDSGGHEKLFF	TGTGCCAGCAGCTTAGACTCCGGGGGTCATGAAAAACTGTTTTTT
TRBV6-4	-	-	TRBJ2-1	CASSDPRGGTGRNEQFF	TGTGCCAGCAGTGACCCGAGGGGGGGAACGGGGAGGAATGAGCAGTTCTTC
TRBV6-6	-	-	TRBJ2-7	CASAVASYEQYF	TGTGCCAGCGCGGTGGCCTCCTACGAGCAGTACTTC
TRBV19	-	-	TRBJ1-1	CASREGLGLNTEAFF	TGTGCCAGTAGAGAGGGCCTCGGGTTGAACACTGAAGCTTTCTTT
TRBV10-3	-	TRBD1	TRBJ2-3	CAGRTGYKDTQYF	TGTGCCGGGCGGACAGGGTATAAAGATACGCAGTATTTT
TRBV29-1	-	TRBD2	TRBJ2-3	CSAGGPLAGESPDTQYF	TGCAGCGCGGGGGGCCCCCTAGCGGGGGAAAGCCCAGATACGCAGTATTTT
TRBV2	-	TRBD2	TRBJ2-5	CASSPLAGGPRETQYF	TGTGCCAGCAGTCCCTTAGCGGGGGGGCCGCGGGAGACCCAGTACTTC